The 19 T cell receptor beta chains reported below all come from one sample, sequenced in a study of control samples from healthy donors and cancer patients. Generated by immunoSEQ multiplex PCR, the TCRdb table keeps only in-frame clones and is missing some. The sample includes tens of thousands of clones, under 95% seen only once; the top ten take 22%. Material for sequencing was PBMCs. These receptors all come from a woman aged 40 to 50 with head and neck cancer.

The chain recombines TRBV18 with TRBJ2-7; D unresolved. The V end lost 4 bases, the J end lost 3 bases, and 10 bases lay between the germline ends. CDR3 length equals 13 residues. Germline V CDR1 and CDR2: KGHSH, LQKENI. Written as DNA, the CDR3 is TGTGCCAGCTCACAGGATTTCTTCTACGAGCAGTACTTC. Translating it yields CASSQDFFYEQYF.

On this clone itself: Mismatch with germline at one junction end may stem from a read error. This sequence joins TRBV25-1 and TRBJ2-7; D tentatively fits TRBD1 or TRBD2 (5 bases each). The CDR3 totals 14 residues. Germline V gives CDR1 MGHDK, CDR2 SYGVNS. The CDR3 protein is CTSSRDVSTYEQYF. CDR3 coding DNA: TGTACCAGCAGCAGGGACGTCTCTACCTACGAGCAGTACTTC.

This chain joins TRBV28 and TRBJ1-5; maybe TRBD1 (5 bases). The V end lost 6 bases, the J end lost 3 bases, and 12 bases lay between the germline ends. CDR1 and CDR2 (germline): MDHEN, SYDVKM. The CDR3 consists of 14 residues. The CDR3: CASRGDRINQPQHF. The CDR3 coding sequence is TGTGCCAGCAGAGGTGACAGAATCAATCAGCCCCAGCATTTT.

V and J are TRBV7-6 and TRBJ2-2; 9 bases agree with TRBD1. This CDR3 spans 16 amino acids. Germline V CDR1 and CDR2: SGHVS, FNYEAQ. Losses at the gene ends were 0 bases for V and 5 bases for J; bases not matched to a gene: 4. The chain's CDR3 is CASSLARTGVTGELFF. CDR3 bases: TGTGCCAGCAGCTTAGCTCGGACAGGGGTTACCGGGGAGCTGTTTTTT.

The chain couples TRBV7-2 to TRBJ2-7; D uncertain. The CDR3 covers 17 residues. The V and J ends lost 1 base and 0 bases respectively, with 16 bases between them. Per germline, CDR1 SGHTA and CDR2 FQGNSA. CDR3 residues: CASSLDGLFLSSYEQYF. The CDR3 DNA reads TGTGCCAGCAGCTTAGACGGGCTGTTTTTAAGCTCCTACGAGCAGTACTTC.

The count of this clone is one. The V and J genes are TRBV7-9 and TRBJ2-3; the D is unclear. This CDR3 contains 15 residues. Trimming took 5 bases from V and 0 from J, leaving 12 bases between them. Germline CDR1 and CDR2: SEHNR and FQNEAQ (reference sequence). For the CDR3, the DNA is TGTGCCAGCAGCGTGGGCCGTTGGAGCACAGATACGCAGTATTTT. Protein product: CASSVGRWSTDTQYF. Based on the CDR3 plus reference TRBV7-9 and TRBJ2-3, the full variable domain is DTGVSQNPRHKITKRGQNVTFRCDPISEHNRLYWYRQTLGQGPEFLTYFQNEAQLEKSRLLSDRFSAERPKGSFSTLEIQRTEQGDSAMYLCASSVGRWSTDTQYFGPGTRLTVL.

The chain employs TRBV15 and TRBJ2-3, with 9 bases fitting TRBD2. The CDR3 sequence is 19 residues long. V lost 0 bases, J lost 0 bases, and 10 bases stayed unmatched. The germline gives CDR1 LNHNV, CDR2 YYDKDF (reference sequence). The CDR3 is CATSRDKTSGGASTDTQYF. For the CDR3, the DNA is TGTGCCACCAGCAGAGATAAGACTAGCGGAGGAGCCAGCACAGATACGCAGTATTTT.

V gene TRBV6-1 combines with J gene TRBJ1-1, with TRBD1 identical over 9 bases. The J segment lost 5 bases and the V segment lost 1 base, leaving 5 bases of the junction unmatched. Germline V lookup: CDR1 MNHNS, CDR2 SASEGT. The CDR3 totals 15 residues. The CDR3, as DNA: TGTGCCAGCAGTGAAGACAGGGGGCGCACGACTGAAGCTTTCTTT. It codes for CASSEDRGRTTEAFF.

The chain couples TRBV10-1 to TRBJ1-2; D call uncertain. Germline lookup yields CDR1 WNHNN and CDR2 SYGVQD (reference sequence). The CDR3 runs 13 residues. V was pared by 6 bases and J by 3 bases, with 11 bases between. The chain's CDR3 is CASSPGRYYGYTF. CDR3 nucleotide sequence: TGCGCCAGCAGCCCCGGCAGGTACTATGGCTACACCTTC.

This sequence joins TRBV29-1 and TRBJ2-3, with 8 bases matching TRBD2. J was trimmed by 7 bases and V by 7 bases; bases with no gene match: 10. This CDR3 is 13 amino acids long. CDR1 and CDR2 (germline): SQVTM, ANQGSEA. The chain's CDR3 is CSAGRRGGNTQYF. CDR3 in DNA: TGCAGCGCCGGCCGACGGGGGGGAAATACGCAGTATTTT.

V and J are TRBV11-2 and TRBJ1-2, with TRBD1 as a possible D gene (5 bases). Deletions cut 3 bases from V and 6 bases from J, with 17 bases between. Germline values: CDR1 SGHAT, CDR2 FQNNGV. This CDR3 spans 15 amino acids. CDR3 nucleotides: TGTGCCAGCAGCTTTAGTGGCAGGGTCCTTGATGGCTACACCTTC. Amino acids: CASSFSGRVLDGYTF.

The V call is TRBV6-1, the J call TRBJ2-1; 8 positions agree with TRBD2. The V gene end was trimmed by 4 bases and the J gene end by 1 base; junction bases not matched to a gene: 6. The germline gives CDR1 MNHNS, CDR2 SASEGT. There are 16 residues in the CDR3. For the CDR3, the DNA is TGTGCCAGCAGTGGGGGGTCTAGCGGGTCCTACAATGAGCAGTTCTTC. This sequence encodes CASSGGSSGSYNEQFF.

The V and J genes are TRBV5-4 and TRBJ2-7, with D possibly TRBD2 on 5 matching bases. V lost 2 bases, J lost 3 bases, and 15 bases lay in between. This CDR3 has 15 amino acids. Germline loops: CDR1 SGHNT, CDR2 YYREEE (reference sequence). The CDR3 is CASSFGQAGLYEQYF. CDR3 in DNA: TGTGCCAGCAGCTTCGGTCAGGCAGGACTCTACGAGCAGTACTTC.

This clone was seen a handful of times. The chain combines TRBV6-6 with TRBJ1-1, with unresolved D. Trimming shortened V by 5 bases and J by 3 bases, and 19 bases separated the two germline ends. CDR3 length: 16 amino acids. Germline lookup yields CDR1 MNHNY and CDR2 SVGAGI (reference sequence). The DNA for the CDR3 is TGTGCCAGCAGTACGGGCTTTGAACTCCGGGACACTGAAGCTTTCTTT. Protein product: CASSTGFELRDTEAFF.

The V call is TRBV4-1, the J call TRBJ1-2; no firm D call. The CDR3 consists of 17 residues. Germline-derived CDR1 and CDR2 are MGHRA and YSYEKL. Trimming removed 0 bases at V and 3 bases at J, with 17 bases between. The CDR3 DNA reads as TGCGCCAGCAGCCAAGATCAGAGGGCAGGAGCCTACTATGGCTACACCTTC. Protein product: CASSQDQRAGAYYGYTF.

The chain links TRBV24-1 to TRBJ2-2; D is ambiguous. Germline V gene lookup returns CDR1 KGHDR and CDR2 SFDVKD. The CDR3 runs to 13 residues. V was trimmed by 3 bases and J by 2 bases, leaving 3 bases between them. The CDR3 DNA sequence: TGTGCCACCAGTGATCCCAACACCGGGGAGCTGTTTTTT. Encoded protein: CATSDPNTGELFF.

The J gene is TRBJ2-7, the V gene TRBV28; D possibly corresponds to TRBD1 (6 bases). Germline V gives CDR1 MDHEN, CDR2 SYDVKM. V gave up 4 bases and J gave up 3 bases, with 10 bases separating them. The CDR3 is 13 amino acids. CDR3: CASSYRTDYEQYF. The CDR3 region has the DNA TGTGCCAGCAGTTACCGGACAGACTACGAGCAGTACTTC.

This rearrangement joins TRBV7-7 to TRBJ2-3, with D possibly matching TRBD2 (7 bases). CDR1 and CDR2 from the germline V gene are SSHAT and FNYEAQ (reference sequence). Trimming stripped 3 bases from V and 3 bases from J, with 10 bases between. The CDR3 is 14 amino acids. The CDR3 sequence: CASSFAGATDTQYF. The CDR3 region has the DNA TGTGCCAGCAGCTTCGCGGGGGCGACAGATACGCAGTATTTT.

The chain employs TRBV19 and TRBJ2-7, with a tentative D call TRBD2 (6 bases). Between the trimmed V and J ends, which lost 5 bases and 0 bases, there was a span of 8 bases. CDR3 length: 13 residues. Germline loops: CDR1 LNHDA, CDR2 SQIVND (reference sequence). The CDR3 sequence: CASSWDFSYEQYF. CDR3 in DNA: TGTGCCAGTAGTTGGGACTTCTCCTACGAGCAGTACTTC.